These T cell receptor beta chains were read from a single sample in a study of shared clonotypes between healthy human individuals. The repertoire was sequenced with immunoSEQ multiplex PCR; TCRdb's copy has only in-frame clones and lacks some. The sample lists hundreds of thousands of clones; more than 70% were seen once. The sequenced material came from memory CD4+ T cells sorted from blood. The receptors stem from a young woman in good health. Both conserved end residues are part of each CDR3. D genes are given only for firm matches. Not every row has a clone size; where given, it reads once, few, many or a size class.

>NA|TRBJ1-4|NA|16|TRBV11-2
TGTGCCAGCAGCCCGACGAGACTATCAACTAATGAAAAACTGTTTTTT
CASSPTRLSTNEKLFF
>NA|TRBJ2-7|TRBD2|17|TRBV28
TGTGCCAGCAGCTATACTAGCGGGAGGGGAAACTCCTACGAGCAGTACTTC
CASSYTSGRGNSYEQYF
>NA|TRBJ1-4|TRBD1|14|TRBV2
TGTGCCAGCACCTCCGGGACAGGGTTCGAAAAACTGTTTTTT
CASTSGTGFEKLFF
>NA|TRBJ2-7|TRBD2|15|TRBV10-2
TGCGCCAGCAGAGTACTAGCGGGAGGAGACTACGAGCAGTACTTC
CASRVLAGGDYEQYF
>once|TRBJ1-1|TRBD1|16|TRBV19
TGTGCCAGTCAGACAGGGGTTACCCACCGGAACACTGAAGCTTTCTTT
CASQTGVTHRNTEAFF
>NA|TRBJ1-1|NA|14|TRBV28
TGTGCCAGCAGATCGGGGCTCGAAAACACTGAAGCTTTCTTT
CASRSGLENTEAFF
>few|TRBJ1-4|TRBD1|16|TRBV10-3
TGTGCCATCAGTGAGTCAGGAAGGGGACAGGGTGGAAAACTGTTTTTT
CAISESGRGQGGKLFF
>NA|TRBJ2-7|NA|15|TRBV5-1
TGCGCCAGCAGCAAAACCCGTAGTAGCACCTACGAGCAGTACTTC
CASSKTRSSTYEQYF
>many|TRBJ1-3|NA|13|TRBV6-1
TGTGCCGTACAGCTCCTCTCTGGAAACACCATATATTTT
CAVQLLSGNTIYF
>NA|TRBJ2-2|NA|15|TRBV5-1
TGCGCCAGCAGCTTGGCTTTGCGGCGGGCCGGGGAGCTGTTTTTT
CASSLALRRAGELFF
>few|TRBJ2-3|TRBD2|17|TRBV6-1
TGTGCCAGCAGTGAAGCTTTAGCGGGAGGGAGCACAGATACGCAGTATTTT
CASSEALAGGSTDTQYF
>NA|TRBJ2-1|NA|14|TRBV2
TGTGCCAGCATAATAGATAGCTCCTACAATGAGCAGTTCTTC
CASIIDSSYNEQFF
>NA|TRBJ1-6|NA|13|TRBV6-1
TGTGCCAGCACCGAAGTGAGGTATTCACCCCTCCACTTT
CASTEVRYSPLHF
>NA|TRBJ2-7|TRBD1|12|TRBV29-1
TGCAGCGTCACAAGGGACAGCTACGAGCAGTACTTC
CSVTRDSYEQYF
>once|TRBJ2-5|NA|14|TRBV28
TGTGCCAGCGCCCGCCCGGCTTCCCAAGAGACCCAGTACTTC
CASARPASQETQYF
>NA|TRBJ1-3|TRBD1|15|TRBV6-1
TGTGCCAGCAGTGTACAGGGGGTGGGTGGAAACACCATATATTTT
CASSVQGVGGNTIYF
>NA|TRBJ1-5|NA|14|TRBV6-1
TGTGCCAGCAGTGAAGTAGGTCCCCGACAGCCCCAGCATTTT
CASSEVGPRQPQHF
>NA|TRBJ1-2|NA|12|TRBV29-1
TGCAGCGTTGAGGAGGGGATCTATGGCTACACCTTC
CSVEEGIYGYTF
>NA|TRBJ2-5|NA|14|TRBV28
TGTGCCAGCAGCCACGTGTTGGTTCGAGAGACCCAGTACTTC
CASSHVLVRETQYF
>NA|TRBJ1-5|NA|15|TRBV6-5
TGTGCCAGCAGATCGGGACACTGGGGCAATCAGCCCCAGCATTTT
CASRSGHWGNQPQHF
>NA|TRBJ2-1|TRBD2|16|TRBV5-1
TGCGCCAGCAGCTTGGCTGCGGGAGGGCCAGTTGCTGAGCAGTTCTTC
CASSLAAGGPVAEQFF
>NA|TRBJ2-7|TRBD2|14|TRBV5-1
TGCGCCAGCAGCTCAGGGACTAGTTTCGGCGAGCAGTACTTC
CASSSGTSFGEQYF
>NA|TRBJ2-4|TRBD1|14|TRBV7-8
TGTGCCAGCAGCTTGACAGGGTATAAGGACATTCAGTACTTC
CASSLTGYKDIQYF
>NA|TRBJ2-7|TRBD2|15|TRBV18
TGTGCCAGCTCGCCAAGCGGGAGCTTCAACTACGAGCAGTACTTC
CASSPSGSFNYEQYF